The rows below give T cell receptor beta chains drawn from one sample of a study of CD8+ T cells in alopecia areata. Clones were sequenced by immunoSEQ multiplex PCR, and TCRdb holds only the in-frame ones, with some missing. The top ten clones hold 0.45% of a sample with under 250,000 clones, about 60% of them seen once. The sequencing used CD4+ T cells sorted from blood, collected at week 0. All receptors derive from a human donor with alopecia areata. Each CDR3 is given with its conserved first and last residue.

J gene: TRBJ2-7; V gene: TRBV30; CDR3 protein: CAWSGPQTGNPYEQYF
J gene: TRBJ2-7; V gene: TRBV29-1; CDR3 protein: CSVGREGYEQYF
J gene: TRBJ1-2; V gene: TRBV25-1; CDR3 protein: CASSATGGYGYTF
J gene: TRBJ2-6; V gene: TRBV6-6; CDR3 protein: CASSYSKASGANVLTF
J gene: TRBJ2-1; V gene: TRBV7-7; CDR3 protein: CASSSGTLDEQFF
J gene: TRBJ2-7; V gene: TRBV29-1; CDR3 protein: CSVVGLRYRGDEQYF
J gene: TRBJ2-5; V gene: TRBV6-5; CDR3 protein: CASRNRGRETQYF
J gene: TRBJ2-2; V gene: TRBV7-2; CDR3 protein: CASIRGTNTGELFF
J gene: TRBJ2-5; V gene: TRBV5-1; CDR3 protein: CASSPELRETQYF
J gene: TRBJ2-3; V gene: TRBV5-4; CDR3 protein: CASRTGGRALDTQYF
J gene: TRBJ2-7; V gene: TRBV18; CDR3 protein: CASSPRSSGGPYHEQYF
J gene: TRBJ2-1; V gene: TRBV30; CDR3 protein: CAWSAQGWDEQFF
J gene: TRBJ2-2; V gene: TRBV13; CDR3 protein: CASSLVSGSTGGELFF
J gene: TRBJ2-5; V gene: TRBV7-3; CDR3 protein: CASSISGTQETQYF
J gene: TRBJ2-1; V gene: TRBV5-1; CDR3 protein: CASSLDHGTSYEQFF
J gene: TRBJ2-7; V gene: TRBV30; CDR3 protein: CAWRGPGQGESYEQYF
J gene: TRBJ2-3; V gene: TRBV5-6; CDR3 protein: CASSLEGGTDTQYF
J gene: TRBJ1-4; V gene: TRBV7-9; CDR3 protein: CASSRDRDIGKLFF
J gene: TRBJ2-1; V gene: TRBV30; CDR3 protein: CAWSRGLAGNSYNEQFF
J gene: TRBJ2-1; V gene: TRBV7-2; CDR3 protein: CASNTFGRGNEQFF
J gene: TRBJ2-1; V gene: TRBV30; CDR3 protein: CAWSFGGYNEQFF
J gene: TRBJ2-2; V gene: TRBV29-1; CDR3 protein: CSAAVAVVGTGELFF
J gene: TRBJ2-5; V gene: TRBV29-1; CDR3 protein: CSVGTGAQETQYF
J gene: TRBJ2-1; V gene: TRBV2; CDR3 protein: CASRKGPSSYNEQFF
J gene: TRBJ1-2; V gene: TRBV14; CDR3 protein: CASSQDWSGAAF
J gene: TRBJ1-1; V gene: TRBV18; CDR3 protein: CASQQQSRKQSNTEAFF
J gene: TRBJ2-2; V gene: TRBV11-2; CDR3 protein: CASSLKWGSGYTGELFF
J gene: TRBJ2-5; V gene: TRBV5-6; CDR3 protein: CASTPGNQETQYF
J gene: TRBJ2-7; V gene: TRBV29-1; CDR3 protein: CSVGTSGYYEQYF
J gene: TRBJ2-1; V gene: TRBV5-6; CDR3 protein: CASSLVGRDEQFF
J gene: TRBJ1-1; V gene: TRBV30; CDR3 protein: CAWRTWSENTEAFF
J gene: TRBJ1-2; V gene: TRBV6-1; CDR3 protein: CASSGFSESGYGYTF
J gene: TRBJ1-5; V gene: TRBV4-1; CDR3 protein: CASSQDRGAWNQPQHF
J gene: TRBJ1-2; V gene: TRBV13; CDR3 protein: CASSRRWTAGRRYGYTF
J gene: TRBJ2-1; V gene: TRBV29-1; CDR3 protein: CSVRKGQGVEQFF
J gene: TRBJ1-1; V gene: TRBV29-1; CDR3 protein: CSEGRGGHTEAFF
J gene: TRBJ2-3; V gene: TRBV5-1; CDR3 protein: CASSRGDGDTQYF
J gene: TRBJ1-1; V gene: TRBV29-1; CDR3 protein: CSVMRERNTEAFF
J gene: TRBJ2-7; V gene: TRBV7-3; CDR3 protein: CASSLSSAGAGEQYF
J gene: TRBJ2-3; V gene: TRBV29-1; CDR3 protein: CSVPRTRSTDTQYF
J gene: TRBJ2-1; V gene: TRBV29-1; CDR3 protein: CSVEDRLAGSEQFF
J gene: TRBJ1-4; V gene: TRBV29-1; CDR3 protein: CSVTRTGKNEKLFF
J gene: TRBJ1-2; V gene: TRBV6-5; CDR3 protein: CASSPDGFYGYTF
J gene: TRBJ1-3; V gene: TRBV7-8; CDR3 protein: CASSEIPGHHSGNTIYF
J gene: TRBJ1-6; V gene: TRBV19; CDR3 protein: CASSSGRYNSPLHF
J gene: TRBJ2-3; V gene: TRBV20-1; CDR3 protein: CSARTDTQYF